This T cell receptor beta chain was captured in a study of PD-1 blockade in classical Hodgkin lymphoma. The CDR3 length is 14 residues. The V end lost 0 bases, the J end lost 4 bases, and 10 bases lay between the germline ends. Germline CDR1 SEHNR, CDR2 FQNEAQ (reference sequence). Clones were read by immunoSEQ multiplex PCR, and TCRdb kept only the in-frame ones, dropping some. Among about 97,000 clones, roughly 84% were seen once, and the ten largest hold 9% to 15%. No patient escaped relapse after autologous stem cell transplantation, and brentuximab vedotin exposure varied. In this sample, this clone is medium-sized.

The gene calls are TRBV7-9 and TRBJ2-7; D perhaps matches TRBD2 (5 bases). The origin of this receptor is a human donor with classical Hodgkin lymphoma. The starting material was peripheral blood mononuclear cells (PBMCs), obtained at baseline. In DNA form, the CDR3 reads TGTGCCAGCAGCTTAGCCGGGAATGGGTACGAGCAGTACTTC. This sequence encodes CASSLAGNGYEQYF.